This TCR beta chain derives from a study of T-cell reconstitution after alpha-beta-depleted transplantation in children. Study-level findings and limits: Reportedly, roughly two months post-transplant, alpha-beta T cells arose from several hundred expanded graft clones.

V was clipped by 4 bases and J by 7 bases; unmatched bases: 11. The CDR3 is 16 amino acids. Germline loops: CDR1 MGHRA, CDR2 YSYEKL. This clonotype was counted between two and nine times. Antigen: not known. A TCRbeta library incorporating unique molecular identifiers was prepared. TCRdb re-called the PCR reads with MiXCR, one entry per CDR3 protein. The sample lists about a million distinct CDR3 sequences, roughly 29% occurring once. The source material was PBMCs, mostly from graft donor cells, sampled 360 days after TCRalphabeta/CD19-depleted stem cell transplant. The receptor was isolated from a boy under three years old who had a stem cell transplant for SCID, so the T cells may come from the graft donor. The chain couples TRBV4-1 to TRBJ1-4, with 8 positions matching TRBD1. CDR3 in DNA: TGCGCCAGCAGCCTCGGACAGGGCTGGGGAATTGAAAAACTGTTTTTT. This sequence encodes CASSLGQGWGIEKLFF.